This TCR beta chain was profiled in a study of T cell clusters in autoimmune cytopenias. Findings and caveats of the study: Comparing secondary cytopenia with chronic lymphocytic leukemia showed no cluster-lack signature, apparently masked by lymphoma repertoire.

Measured by frequency, this clonotype is medium-sized. Its antigen remains unknown. Approximately 36,000 genome equivalents of blood DNA were amplified for TRB. Multiplex touch-down PCR amplified TRB using TRB-A and TRB-B pools in one tube. After re-calling the multiplex PCR reads, TCRdb lists one entry per CDR3 protein, DNA absent. This table holds some 6,000 distinct CDR3 sequences. Germline CDR1 reads MNHNS; CDR2 reads SASEGT. The CDR3 is 16 residues long. These data also formed part of another study, on T cell repertoires in aging, cancer and after chemotherapy. That work states: The full dataset contained several million TCR reads.

This sequence was found in a human donor in good health. Sample: peripheral blood. This rearrangement joins TRBV6-1 to TRBJ2-5; TCRdb calls TRBD1, which cannot be checked without DNA. CDR3 residues: CASSELRTVRFKTQYF.